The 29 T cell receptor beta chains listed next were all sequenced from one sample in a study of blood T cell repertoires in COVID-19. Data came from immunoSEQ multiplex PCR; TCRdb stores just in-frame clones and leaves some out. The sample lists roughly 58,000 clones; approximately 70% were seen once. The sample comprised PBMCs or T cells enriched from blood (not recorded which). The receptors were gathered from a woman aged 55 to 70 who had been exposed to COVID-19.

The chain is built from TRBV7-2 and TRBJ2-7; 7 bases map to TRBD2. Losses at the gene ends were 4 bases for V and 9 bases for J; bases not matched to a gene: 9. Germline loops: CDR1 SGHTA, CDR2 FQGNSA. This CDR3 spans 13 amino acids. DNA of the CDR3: TGTGCCAGCAGCTCGGGCGGGAGTATGGTGCAGTACTTC. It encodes CASSSGGSMVQYF.

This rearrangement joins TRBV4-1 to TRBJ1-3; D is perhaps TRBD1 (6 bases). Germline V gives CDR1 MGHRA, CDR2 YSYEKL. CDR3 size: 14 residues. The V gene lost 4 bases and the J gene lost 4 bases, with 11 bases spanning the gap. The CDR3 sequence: CASSRAGQGNTIYF. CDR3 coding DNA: TGCGCCAGCAGCCGAGCCGGACAGGGAAACACCATATATTTT.

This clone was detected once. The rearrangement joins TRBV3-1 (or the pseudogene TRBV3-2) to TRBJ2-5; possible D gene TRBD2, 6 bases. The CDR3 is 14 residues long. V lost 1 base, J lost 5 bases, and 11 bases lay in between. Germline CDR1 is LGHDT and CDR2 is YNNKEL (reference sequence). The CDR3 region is CASSQVGGAETQYF. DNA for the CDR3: TGTGCCAGCAGCCAAGTGGGCGGGGCGGAGACCCAGTACTTC.

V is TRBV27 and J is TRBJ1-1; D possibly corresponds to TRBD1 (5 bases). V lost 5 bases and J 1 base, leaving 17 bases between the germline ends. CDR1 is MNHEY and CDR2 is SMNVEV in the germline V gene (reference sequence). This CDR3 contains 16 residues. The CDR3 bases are TGTGCCAGCAGTGGGCAGGGTGATCTTGCGAACACTGAAGCTTTCTTT. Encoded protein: CASSGQGDLANTEAFF.

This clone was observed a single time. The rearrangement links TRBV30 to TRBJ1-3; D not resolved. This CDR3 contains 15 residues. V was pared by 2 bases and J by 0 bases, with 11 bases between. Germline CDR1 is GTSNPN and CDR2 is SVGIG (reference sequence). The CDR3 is CAWSLSSSSGNTIYF. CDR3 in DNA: TGTGCCTGGAGTCTAAGTTCCTCCTCTGGAAACACCATATATTTT.

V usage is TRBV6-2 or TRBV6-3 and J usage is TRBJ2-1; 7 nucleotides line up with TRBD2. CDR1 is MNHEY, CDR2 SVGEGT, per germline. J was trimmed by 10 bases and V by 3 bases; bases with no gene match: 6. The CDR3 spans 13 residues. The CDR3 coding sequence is TGTGCCAGCAGTTATTCGACTAGCACCGAGCAGTTCTTC. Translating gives CASSYSTSTEQFF.

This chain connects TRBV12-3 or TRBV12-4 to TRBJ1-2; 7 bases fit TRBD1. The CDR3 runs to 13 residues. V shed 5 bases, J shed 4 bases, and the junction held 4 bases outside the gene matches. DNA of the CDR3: TGTGCCAGCAGTGAACAGGGGTTCTATGGCTACACCTTC. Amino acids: CASSEQGFYGYTF.

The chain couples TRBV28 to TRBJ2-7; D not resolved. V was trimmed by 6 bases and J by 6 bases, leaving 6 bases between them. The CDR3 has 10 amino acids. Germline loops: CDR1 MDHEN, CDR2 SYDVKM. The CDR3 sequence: CASRSREQYF. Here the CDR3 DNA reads TGTGCCAGCAGGAGTCGCGAGCAGTACTTC.

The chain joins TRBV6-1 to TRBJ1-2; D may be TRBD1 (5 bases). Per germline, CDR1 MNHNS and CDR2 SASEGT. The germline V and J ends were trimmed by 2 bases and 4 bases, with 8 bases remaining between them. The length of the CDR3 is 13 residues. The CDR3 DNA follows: TGTGCCAGCAGTGAACAGGGCGCCTATGGCTACACCTTC. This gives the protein CASSEQGAYGYTF.

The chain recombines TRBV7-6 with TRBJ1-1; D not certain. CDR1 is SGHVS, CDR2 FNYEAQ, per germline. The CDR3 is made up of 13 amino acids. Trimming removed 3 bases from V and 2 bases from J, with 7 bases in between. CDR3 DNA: TGTGCCAGCAGCTTCGGGGAAAACACTGAAGCTTTCTTT. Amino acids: CASSFGENTEAFF.

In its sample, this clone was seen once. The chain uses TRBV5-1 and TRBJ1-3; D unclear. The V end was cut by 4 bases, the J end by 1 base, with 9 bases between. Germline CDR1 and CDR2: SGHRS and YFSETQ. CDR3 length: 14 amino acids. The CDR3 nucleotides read TGCGCCAGCAGCCTGGGTATTTCTGGAAACACCATATATTTT. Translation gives CASSLGISGNTIYF.

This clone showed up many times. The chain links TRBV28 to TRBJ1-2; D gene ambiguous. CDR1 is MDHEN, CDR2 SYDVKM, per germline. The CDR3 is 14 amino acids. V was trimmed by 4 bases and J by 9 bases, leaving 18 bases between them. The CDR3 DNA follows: TGTGCCAGCAGTTCAGCGGGAGCGGTTCATCGCTACACCTTC. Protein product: CASSSAGAVHRYTF.

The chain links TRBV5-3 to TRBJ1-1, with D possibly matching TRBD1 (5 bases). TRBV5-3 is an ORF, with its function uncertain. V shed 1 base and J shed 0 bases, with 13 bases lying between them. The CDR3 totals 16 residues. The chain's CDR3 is CARSLPQGRLNTEAFF. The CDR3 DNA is TGTGCCAGAAGCTTGCCGCAGGGTCGACTGAACACTGAAGCTTTCTTT.

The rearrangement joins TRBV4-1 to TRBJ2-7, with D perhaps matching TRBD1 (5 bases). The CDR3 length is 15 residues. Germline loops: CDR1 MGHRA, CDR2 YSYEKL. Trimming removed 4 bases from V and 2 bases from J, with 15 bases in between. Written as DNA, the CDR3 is TGCGCCAGCAGCCCAGGGATCTTGCAGACCTACGAGCAGTACTTC. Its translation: CASSPGILQTYEQYF.

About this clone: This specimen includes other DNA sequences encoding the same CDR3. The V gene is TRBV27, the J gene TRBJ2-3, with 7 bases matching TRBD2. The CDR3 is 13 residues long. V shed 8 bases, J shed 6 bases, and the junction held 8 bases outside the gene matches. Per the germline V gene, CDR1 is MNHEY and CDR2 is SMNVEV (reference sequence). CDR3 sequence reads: CASGPGGPDTQYF. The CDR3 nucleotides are TGTGCCAGCGGGCCGGGAGGCCCTGATACGCAGTATTTT.

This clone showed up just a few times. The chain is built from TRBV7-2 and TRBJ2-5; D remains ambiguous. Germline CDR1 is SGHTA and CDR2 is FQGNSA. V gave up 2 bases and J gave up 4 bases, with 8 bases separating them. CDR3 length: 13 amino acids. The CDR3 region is CASSLPSGETQYF. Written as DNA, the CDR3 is TGTGCCAGCAGCTTACCTAGTGGAGAGACCCAGTACTTC. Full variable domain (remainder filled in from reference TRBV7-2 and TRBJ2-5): GAGVSQSPSNKVTEKGKDVELRCDPISGHTALYWYRQSLGQGLEFLIYFQGNSAPDKSGLPSDRFSAERTGGSVSTLTIQRTQQEDSAVYLCASSLPSGETQYFGPGTRLLVL.

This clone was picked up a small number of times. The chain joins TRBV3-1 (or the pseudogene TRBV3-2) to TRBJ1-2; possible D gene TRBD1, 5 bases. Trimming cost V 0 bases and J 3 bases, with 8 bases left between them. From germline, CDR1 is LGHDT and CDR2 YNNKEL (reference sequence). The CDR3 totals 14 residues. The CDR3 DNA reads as TGTGCCAGCAGCCAAGAATGGGGGGACTATGGCTACACCTTC. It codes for CASSQEWGDYGYTF.

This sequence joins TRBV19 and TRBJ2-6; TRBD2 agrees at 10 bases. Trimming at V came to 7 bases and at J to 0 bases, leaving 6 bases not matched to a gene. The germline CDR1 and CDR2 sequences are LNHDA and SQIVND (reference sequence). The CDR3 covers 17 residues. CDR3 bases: TGTGCCAGTATGGAGCGGGGGGGCCGCTCTGGGGCCAACGTCCTGACTTTC. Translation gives CASMERGGRSGANVLTF.

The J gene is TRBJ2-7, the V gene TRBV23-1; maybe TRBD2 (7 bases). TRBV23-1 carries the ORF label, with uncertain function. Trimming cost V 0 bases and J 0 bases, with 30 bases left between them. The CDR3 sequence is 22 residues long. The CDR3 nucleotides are TGCGCCAGCAGTCAATCCCGATGGCAACCCCGGGGGGCTACCTTCCCCTCCTACGAGCAGTACTTC. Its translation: CASSQSRWQPRGATFPSYEQYF.

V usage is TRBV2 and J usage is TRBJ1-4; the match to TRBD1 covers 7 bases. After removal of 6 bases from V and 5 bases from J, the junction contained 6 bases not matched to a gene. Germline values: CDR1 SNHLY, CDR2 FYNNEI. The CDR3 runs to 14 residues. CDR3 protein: CASRETGMNEKLFF. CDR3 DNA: TGTGCCAGCAGGGAGACAGGGATGAATGAAAAACTGTTTTTT.

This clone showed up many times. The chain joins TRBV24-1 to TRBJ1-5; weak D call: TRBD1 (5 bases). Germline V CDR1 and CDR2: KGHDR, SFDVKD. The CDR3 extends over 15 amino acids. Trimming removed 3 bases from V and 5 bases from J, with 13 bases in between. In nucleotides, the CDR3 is TGTGCCACCAGTGATCCTGGGCCGGGGGATCAGCCCCAGCATTTT. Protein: CATSDPGPGDQPQHF.

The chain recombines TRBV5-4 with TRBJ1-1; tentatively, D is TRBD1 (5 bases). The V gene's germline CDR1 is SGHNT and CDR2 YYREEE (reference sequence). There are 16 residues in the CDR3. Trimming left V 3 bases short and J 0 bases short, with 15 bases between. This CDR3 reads CASSSGTGLLNTEAFF. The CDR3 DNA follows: TGTGCCAGCAGCTCCGGCACGGGACTCTTGAACACTGAAGCTTTCTTT.

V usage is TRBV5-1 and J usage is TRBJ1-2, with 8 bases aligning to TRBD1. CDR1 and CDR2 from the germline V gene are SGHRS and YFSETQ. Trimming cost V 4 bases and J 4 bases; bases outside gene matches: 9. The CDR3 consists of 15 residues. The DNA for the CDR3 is TGCGCCAGCAGCCCCAAGGGACAGGCGGCCTATGGCTACACCTTC. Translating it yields CASSPKGQAAYGYTF.

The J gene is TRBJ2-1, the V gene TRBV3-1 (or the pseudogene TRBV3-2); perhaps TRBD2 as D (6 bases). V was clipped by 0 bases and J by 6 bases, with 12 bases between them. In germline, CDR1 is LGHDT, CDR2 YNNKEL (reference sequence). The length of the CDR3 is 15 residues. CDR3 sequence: CASSQDPLASNEQFF. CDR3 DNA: TGTGCCAGCAGCCAAGATCCCCTAGCGAGCAATGAGCAGTTCTTC.

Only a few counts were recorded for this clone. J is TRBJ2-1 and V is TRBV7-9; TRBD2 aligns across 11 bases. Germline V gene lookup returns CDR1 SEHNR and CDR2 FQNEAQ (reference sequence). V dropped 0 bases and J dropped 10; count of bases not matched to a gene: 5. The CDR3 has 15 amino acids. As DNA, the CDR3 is TGTGCCAGCAGCTTAGCTAGCGGGGGGGCCTTCGAGCAGTTCTTC. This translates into CASSLASGGAFEQFF.

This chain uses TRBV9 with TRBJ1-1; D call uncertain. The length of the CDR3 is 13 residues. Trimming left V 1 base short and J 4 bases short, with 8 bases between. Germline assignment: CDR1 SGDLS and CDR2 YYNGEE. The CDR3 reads CASSVLGSTEAFF. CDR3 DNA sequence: TGTGCCAGCAGCGTATTAGGGAGCACTGAAGCTTTCTTT. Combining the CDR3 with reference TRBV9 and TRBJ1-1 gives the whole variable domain DSGVTQTPKHLITATGQRVTLRCSPRSGDLSVYWYQQSLDQGLQFLIQYYNGEERAKGNILERFSAQQFPDLHSELNLSSLELGDSALYFCASSVLGSTEAFFGQGTRLTVV.

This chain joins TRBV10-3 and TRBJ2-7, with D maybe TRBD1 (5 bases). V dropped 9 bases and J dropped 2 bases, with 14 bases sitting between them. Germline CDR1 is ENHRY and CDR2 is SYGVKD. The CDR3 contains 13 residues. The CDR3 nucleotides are TGTGCCATAGGGCCCCAGGGCACCTACGAGCAGTACTTC. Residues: CAIGPQGTYEQYF.

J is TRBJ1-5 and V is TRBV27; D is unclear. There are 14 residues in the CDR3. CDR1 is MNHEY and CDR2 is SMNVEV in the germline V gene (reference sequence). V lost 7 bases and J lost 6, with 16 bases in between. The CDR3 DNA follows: TGTGCCAGCACCCCCTCGGGGAACCTTCAGCCCCAGCATTTT. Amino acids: CASTPSGNLQPQHF.

CDR3 coding DNA: TGTGCCAGCAGTCCCCTTGGGGGGACAGGGGATAATCAGCCCCAGCATTTT. This gives the protein CASSPLGGTGDNQPQHF. This chain links TRBV28 with TRBJ1-5; 10 bases are a match to TRBD1. This CDR3 contains 17 residues. Unmatched junction bases numbered 11, after V lost 5 bases and J lost 4 bases. The germline V gene has CDR1 MDHEN and CDR2 SYDVKM. Full variable domain (outside the CDR3, taken from reference TRBV28 and TRBJ1-5): DVKVTQSSRYLVKRTGEKVFLECVQDMDHENMFWYRQDPGLGLRLIYFSYDVKMKEKGDIPEGYSVSREKKERFSLILESASTNQTSMYLCASSPLGGTGDNQPQHFGDGTRLSIL.